This T cell receptor (beta chain) was sequenced during a study of blood T cell repertoires in COVID-19. About the research overall: The origin of the acute and convalescent COVID-19 samples was the United States, Italy and Spain. The analysed material was cDNA or gDNA that came from T cells, B-cell-depleted T cells, or PBMCs.

Germline values: CDR1 MNHEY, CDR2 SMNVEV (reference sequence). Trimming pared 5 bases from V and 5 bases from J, leaving 24 bases between. The CDR3 contains 17 residues. Study processing details: Estimates of nucleated cell counts were drawn from the amplification of reference gene primers. TCRdb's table, derived via immunoSEQ multiplex PCR, lists solely in-frame clones and lacks some. V, J and clone size were drawn from that table, and D and trimming were deduced from the DNA. The data hold 140,000 to 150,000 clones, with roughly 80% observed a single time. V is TRBV27 and J is TRBJ2-5; the D gene is possibly TRBD2 (7 bases). The source of this sequence is a man in his 70s who had recovered from COVID-19. The specimen was peripheral blood. The CDR3 DNA reads TGTGCCAGCAGTAGGACGCTGGGGGGGGGCTTGGGGGAGACCCAGTACTTC. As protein: CASSRTLGGGLGETQYF.